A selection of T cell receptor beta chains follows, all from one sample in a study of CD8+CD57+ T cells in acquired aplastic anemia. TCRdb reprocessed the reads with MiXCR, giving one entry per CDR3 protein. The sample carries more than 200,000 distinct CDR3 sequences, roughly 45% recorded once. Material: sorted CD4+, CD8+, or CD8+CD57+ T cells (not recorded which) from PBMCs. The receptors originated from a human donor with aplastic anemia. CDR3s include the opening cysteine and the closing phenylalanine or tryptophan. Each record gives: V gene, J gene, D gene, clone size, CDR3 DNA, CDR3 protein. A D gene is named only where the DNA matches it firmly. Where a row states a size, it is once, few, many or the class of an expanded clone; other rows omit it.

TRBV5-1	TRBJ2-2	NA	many	TGCGCCAGCAGCTTTATAGGGGACGGGGAGCTGTTTTTT	CASSFIGDGELFF
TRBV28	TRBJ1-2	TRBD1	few	TGTGCCAGCAGTCCACCGTCAGGGGGCGGCTACACCTTC	CASSPPSGGGYTF
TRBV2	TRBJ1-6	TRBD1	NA	TGTGCCAGCATGGACAGGGGTGACGCACCCCTCCACTTT	CASMDRGDAPLHF
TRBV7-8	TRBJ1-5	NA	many	TGTGCCAGCAGCTTAGCTGACAGGTCGAATCAGCCCCAGCATTTT	CASSLADRSNQPQHF
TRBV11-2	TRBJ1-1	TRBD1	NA	TGTGCCAGCAGCTTAAGGACAGGGTTGGGGATGAACACTGAAGCCTTCTTT	CASSLRTGLGMNTEAFF
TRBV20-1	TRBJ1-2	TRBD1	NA	TGCAGTGCTAGCAGGGGGCTTGAGGGCTACACCTTC	CSASRGLEGYTF
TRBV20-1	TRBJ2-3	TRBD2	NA	TGCAGTGCTAGAGATTTGCGGGAGTGGACGCAGTATTTT	CSARDLREWTQYF
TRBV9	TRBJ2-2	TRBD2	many	TGTGCCAGCAGCCTAGGGACTAGCGGGGGCGGCGGGGAGCTGTTTTTT	CASSLGTSGGGGELFF
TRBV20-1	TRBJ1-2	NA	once	TGCAGTGCTCCCTTGCCCCGGGACCTGGACTATGGCTACACCTTC	CSAPLPRDLDYGYTF
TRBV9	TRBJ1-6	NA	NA	TGTGCCAGCAGCGTGCTTACAGGGAATTCACCCCTCCACTTT	CASSVLTGNSPLHF
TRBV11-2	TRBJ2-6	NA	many	TGTGCCAGCAGCCGACTTCAGGTTGACTCTGGGGCCAACGTCCTGACTTTC	CASSRLQVDSGANVLTF
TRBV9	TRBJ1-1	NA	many	TGTGCCAGCAGCGTAGTGGGGAGTCCTGAAGCTTTCTTT	CASSVVGSPEAFF
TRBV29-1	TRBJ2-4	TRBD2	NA	TGCAGCGTTGAAAGTATGTGGGAGGGCCTGAGATTC	CSVESMWEGLRF
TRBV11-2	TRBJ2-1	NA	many	TGTGCCAGCAGCTCGAGGGGGGGGGCAGGGAATGAGCAGTTCTTC	CASSSRGGAGNEQFF
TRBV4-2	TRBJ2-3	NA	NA	TGTGCCAGCAGCTTTCTCGGACGTAGCACAGATACGCAGTATTTT	CASSFLGRSTDTQYF
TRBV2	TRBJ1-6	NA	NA	TGTGCCAGCAGTGAACAGGGGCATAATTCACCCCTCCACTTT	CASSEQGHNSPLHF
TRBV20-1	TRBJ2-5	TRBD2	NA	TGCAGTGCTGCGGGACTAGCGGGGAAGGAGACCCAGTACTTC	CSAAGLAGKETQYF
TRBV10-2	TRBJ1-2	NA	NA	TGCGCCAGCTGGGATGGGGGAATTTCTTATACCTATGGCTACACCTTC	CASWDGGISYTYGYTF
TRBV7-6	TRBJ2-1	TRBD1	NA	TGTGCCAGCAGTCTCCGACAGGGGGATGAGCAGTCCTTC	CASSLRQGDEQSF
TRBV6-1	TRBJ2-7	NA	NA	TGTGTCGGCAGTGATCGTTGGGAGCAGTACTTC	CVGSDRWEQYF
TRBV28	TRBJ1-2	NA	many	TGTGCCAGCAGTCAGCTGCCCTTGGGCTATGGCTACACCTTC	CASSQLPLGYGYTF
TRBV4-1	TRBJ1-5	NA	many	TGCGCCAGCAGCCAAAACGGGCAGGGGAGTCAGCCCCAGCATTTT	CASSQNGQGSQPQHF
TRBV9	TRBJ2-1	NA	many	TGTGCCAGCAGCGTAGGGCCCAGGGACCGAAAACAATCTAATCACTACAATGAGCAGTTCTTC	CASSVGPRDRKQSNHYNEQFF
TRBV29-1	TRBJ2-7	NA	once	TGCAGCGTTGAGGGTGGGGCCAGGGAGCAGTACTTC	CSVEGGAREQYF
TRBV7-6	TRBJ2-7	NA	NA	TGTGCCAGCAGCTTAGCGCAAGGAGAGCAGTACTTC	CASSLAQGEQYF
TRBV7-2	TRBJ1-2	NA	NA	TGTGCCAGCGGCTTTAGGACAGTCTCCCCCTATGGCTACACCTTC	CASGFRTVSPYGYTF
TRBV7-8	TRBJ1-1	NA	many	TGTGCCAGCAGCTTAGCCTGGGGGAACACTGAAGCTTTCTTT	CASSLAWGNTEAFF
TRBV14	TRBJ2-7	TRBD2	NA	TGTGCCAGCAGCCCTGCCGGGACTAGCGGAAGGGAGCAGTACTTC	CASSPAGTSGREQYF
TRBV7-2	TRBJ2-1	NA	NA	TGTGCCAGCAGCTTACTCTCCTCCACTGAGCAGTTCTTC	CASSLLSSTEQFF
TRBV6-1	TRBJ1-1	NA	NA	TGTGCCAGCTCCGGGGGGTGGGGGTCGAGCACTGAAGCTTTCTTT	CASSGGWGSSTEAFF
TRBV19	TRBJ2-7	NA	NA	TGTGCCAGTAGTAATCTGGACGGCAGAAATACCGAGCAGTACTTC	CASSNLDGRNTEQYF
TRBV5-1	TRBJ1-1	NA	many	TGCGCCAGCAGCTCTGGGCGGAACACTGAAGCTTTCTTT	CASSSGRNTEAFF
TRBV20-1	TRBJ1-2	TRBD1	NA	TGCAGTGCTAGGGAGGCCGGGTCAGGGGGAGGTAGTGGCTGCACCTTC	CSAREAGSGGGSGCTF
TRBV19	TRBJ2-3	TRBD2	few	TGTACCAGAAGTACCCAGCGGGGGGAGCAGTATTTT	CTRSTQRGEQYF
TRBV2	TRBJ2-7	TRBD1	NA	TGTGCCAGCCACATCCGGACAGGAAACTACGAGCAGTACTTC	CASHIRTGNYEQYF
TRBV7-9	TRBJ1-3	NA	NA	TGTGCCAGCAGGGCCGGGACCTCTGGAAACACCATATATTTT	CASRAGTSGNTIYF
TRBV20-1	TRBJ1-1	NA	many	TGCAGTGCTAGACGAGGGTACGGAGGGCCCCTCGGGACTGAAGCTTTCTTT	CSARRGYGGPLGTEAFF
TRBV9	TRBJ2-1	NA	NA	TGTGCCAGCAGCGTAGAAGGGTTGTCCTACAATGAGCAGTTCTTC	CASSVEGLSYNEQFF
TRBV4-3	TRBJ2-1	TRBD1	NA	TGCGCCAGCAGCGGACAGGCCAGCTCCTACAATGAGCAGTTCTTC	CASSGQASSYNEQFF
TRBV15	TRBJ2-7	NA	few	TGTGCCACCAGCGAGGGAACATCCTACGAGCAGTACTTC	CATSEGTSYEQYF
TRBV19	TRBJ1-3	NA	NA	TGTGCCAGTAGTCCCCAATTCTCGGGCGGAAACACTATATATTTT	CASSPQFSGGNTIYF
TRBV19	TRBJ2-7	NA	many	TGTGCCAGTAGTCAACAGCGAGTCTACGAGCAGTACTTC	CASSQQRVYEQYF
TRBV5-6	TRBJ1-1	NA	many	TGTGCCAGCAGCTGGTGGGCAGCGAACACTGAAGCTTTCTTT	CASSWWAANTEAFF
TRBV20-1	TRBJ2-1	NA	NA	TGCAGTGCCGCCCCCGGCTCCTACAATGAGCAGTTCTTC	CSAAPGSYNEQFF
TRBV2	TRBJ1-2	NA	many	TGTGCCAGCAGGACATCCCACTATGGCTACACCTTC	CASRTSHYGYTF
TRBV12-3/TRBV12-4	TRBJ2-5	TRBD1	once	TGTGCCAGCAGTTTAGTCCGAGGGACAGGGAGGACAGAGACCCAGTACTTC	CASSLVRGTGRTETQYF
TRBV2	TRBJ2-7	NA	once	TGTGCCAGCAGTGGCGCCCCACAGTCCTACGAGCAGTACTTC	CASSGAPQSYEQYF
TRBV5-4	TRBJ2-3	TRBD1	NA	TGTGCCAGCAGCTTGGAGTCGGGGACAGGTGGAACAGATACGCAGTATTTT	CASSLESGTGGTDTQYF